One and the same sample provided the 31 T cell receptor beta chains below, sequenced in a study of cytomegalovirus exposure and HLA in healthy donors. The PCR employed 60 Vbeta primers together with 13 Jbeta primers. Some clones are missing from TCRdb's copy, which holds only in-frame ones; the method was immunoSEQ multiplex PCR. The repertoire holds 100,000 to 150,000 clones, with 83% as singletons. Sequenced input: PBMCs. The receptors derive from a middle-aged woman in good health and CMV-seropositive.

This chain joins TRBV11-3 and TRBJ2-7, with 11 bases lining up with TRBD2. J gave up 4 bases and V 3 bases, and 8 bases lay outside the gene matches. Germline V gene data show CDR1 as SGHNT and CDR2 as YENEEA. This CDR3 contains 16 residues. The CDR3 sequence: CASSLERTSGPYEQYF. CDR3 nucleotides: TGTGCCAGCAGCTTGGAACGGACTAGCGGGCCTTACGAGCAGTACTTC.

In the case of this clone: The conserved phenylalanine or tryptophan is not found at the CDR3 terminus, so this likely reflects a read error. V usage is TRBV10-3 and J usage is TRBJ1-2; 7 nucleotides line up with TRBD1. Germline assignment: CDR1 ENHRY and CDR2 SYGVKD. The ends lost 10 bases at V and 2 bases at J; junction bases unmatched: 7. The CDR3 totals 13 residues. The CDR3 DNA follows: TGTGCCAGCCGAGAGACAGGGAACTATGGCTACACCCTC. Its translation is CASRETGNYGYTL.

Note on this clone: Compared with germline, one end of the junction differs, possibly owing to a read error. CDR3 protein: CASSPTYRGSNTGELFF. The DNA of the CDR3 is TGTGCTAGCAGCCCTACTTACAGGGGCTCGAACACCGGGGAGCTGTTTTTT. This chain joins TRBV7-7 and TRBJ2-2; 7 bases line up with TRBD1. The germline CDR1 and CDR2 sequences are SSHAT and FNYEAQ (reference sequence). This CDR3 comprises 17 residues.

The V and J genes are TRBV7-9 and TRBJ2-5, with 8 bases fitting TRBD2. Judging by the DNA end, TRBJ2-7 fits better; the J call may be wrong. CDR1 is SEHNR and CDR2 is FQNEAQ in the germline V gene (reference sequence). The CDR3 has 14 amino acids. The CDR3 region is CASSLGTSIYEQYF. DNA of the CDR3: TGTGCCAGCAGCTTGGGGACTAGTATCTACGAGCAGTACTTC.

This rearrangement joins TRBV13 to TRBJ2-3, with D tentatively TRBD2 (5 bases). The germline V and J ends were trimmed by 5 bases and 0 bases, with 12 bases remaining between them. CDR1 is PRHDT, CDR2 FYEKMQ, per germline (reference sequence). The CDR3 runs to 15 residues. In DNA form, the CDR3 reads TGTGCCAGCAGCATTGGACTGGGTAGCACAGATACGCAGTATTTT. As protein: CASSIGLGSTDTQYF.

The chain links TRBV7-3 to TRBJ2-2, with 7 nucleotides matching TRBD2. Germline values: CDR1 SGHTA, CDR2 FQGTGA. V dropped 0 bases and J dropped 5; count of bases not matched to a gene: 6. CDR3 size: 16 residues. The CDR3 DNA follows: TGTGCCAGCAGCTTAACGAGGGAGGGTCGGACCGGGGAGCTGTTTTTT. Translation: CASSLTREGRTGELFF.

This rearrangement joins TRBV19 to TRBJ2-1; TRBD1 matches at 8 bases. CDR1 LNHDA and CDR2 SQIVND come from the germline V gene (reference sequence). The trim removed 0 bases at V and 4 bases at J, leaving 2 bases unmatched. The CDR3 has 15 residues. The CDR3 here is CASSIEGQVYNEQFF. In nucleotides, the CDR3 is TGTGCCAGTAGTATAGAGGGACAGGTATACAATGAGCAGTTCTTC.

The rearrangement joins TRBV6-5 to TRBJ1-1; the match to TRBD1 covers 9 bases. Trimming at V came to 4 bases and at J to 8 bases, leaving 8 bases not matched to a gene. Germline-derived CDR1 and CDR2 are MNHEY and SVGAGI. The length of the CDR3 is 14 residues. CDR3 in amino acids: CASSFGTGSWEAFF. The CDR3 DNA reads TGTGCCAGCAGTTTCGGGACAGGGTCTTGGGAAGCTTTCTTT.

The gene calls are TRBV9 and TRBJ2-1; 10 positions match TRBD2. Trimming cost V 5 bases and J 4 bases; bases outside gene matches: 3. This CDR3 spans 14 amino acids. Germline V gives CDR1 SGDLS, CDR2 YYNGEE. Written as DNA, the CDR3 is TGTGCCAGCAGTCGGACTAGCGGATACAATGAGCAGTTCTTC. Its translation is CASSRTSGYNEQFF. The whole variable domain, remainder taken from reference TRBV9 and TRBJ2-1, is DSGVTQTPKHLITATGQRVTLRCSPRSGDLSVYWYQQSLDQGLQFLIQYYNGEERAKGNILERFSAQQFPDLHSELNLSSLELGDSALYFCASSRTSGYNEQFFGPGTRLTVL.

V usage is TRBV6-1 and J usage is TRBJ2-5; a possible D gene is TRBD2 (7 bases). Trimming left V 6 bases short and J 0 bases short, with 14 bases between. The CDR3 spans 15 residues. Germline lookup yields CDR1 MNHNS and CDR2 SASEGT. CDR3 bases: TGTGCCAGCAGCGGGGGGACATCGTACCAAGAGACCCAGTACTTC. It specifies CASSGGTSYQETQYF.

The chain has TRBV5-4 and TRBJ2-6; possibly TRBD1 for D (6 bases). The CDR3 loop spans 17 amino acids. Germline assignment: CDR1 SGHNT and CDR2 YYREEE (reference sequence). V was cut by 4 bases and J by 2 bases, with 16 bases left in between. CDR3: CASSSADSLAGANVLTF. In nucleotides, the CDR3 is TGTGCCAGCAGCAGTGCGGACAGCCTAGCTGGGGCCAACGTCCTGACTTTC.

The gene calls are TRBV28 and TRBJ2-3, with TRBD2 as a possible D gene (6 bases). The CDR3 is 15 amino acids. From germline, CDR1 is MDHEN and CDR2 SYDVKM. V dropped 4 bases and J dropped 5 bases, with 16 bases sitting between them. The CDR3 DNA reads TGTGCCAGCAGTTCTAGCGAGCTAAGGCGAGATACGCAGTATTTT. Its translation is CASSSSELRRDTQYF.

Only one count was recorded for this clone. The same CDR3 arises from other DNA sequences in this sample as well. V usage is TRBV7-2 and J usage is TRBJ2-3; 9 positions agree with TRBD2. CDR1 and CDR2 (germline): SGHTA, FQGNSA. V trimming: 6 bases; J trimming: 5 bases; junction bases outside the gene matches: 6. The CDR3 has 14 amino acids. In DNA form, the CDR3 reads TGTGCCAGCAGATCTAGCGGGAATAGAGATACGCAGTATTTT. It yields the protein CASRSSGNRDTQYF.

V is TRBV29-1 and J is TRBJ1-1; no definite D call. The CDR3 totals 13 residues. The germline CDR1 and CDR2 sequences are SQVTM and ANQGSEA. V was shortened by 5 bases and J by 0 bases, with 10 bases between the two germline ends. CDR3 loop: CSVKQSLNTEAFF. Here the CDR3 DNA reads TGCAGCGTTAAACAGAGCCTGAACACTGAAGCTTTCTTT.

This clone has only one observation. The J gene is TRBJ2-7, the V gene TRBV28; 9 bases align to TRBD2. J gave up 7 bases and V 8 bases, and 15 bases lay outside the gene matches. The CDR3 consists of 15 residues. CDR1 is MDHEN, CDR2 SYDVKM, per germline. CDR3 protein: CASSYPGLAVQEQYF. The CDR3 DNA sequence: TGTGCCAGCTCCTACCCGGGACTAGCCGTTCAGGAGCAGTACTTC.

V is TRBV30 and J is TRBJ2-1; 10 positions agree with TRBD2. Germline CDR1 reads GTSNPN; CDR2 reads SVGIG (reference sequence). V shed 0 bases and J 0 bases; nucleotides not matched to a gene: 2. The CDR3 has 16 amino acids. CDR3 sequence (DNA): TGTGCCTGGAGTGTAGCGGGAGGGCGCTCCTACAATGAGCAGTTCTTC. Its protein product is CAWSVAGGRSYNEQFF.

This chain links TRBV11-3 with TRBJ2-1; a possible D gene is TRBD2 (6 bases). The CDR3 covers 14 residues. Germline CDR1 and CDR2: SGHNT and YENEEA. V was trimmed by 1 base and J by 7 bases, leaving 11 bases between them. This chain's CDR3 is CASSLAGVGNEQFF. The CDR3 DNA reads as TGTGCCAGCAGCTTAGCGGGAGTAGGTAATGAGCAGTTCTTC.

V gene TRBV7-9 combines with J gene TRBJ2-5, with 8 bases matching TRBD1. From germline, CDR1 is SEHNR and CDR2 FQNEAQ (reference sequence). Trimming took 4 bases from V and 5 from J; bases not matched to a gene: 12. CDR3 size: 16 residues. In nucleotides, the CDR3 is TGTGCCAGCAGCTCCCGACAGGACAGGGTTAGGGAGACCCAGTACTTC. The encoded protein is CASSSRQDRVRETQYF.

V gene TRBV5-6 combines with J gene TRBJ1-1, with D uncertain. This CDR3 is built from 13 residues. CDR1 and CDR2 from the germline V gene are SGHDT and YYEEEE. Trimming took off 3 bases at V and 4 bases at J, with 10 bases between the two ends. The CDR3 loop reads CASSYPGTTEAFF. CDR3 bases: TGTGCCAGCAGCTATCCGGGTACCACTGAAGCTTTCTTT.

V and J are TRBV4-2 and TRBJ1-1, with D possibly being TRBD1 (6 bases). V lost 4 bases and J 2 bases, leaving 17 bases between the germline ends. This CDR3 has 16 amino acids. The germline V gene has CDR1 LGHNA and CDR2 YNFKEQ. CDR3 loop: CASSPRATGLNTEAFF. Written as DNA, the CDR3 is TGTGCCAGCAGCCCCCGCGCGACAGGATTAAACACTGAAGCTTTCTTT.

This chain links TRBV7-9 with TRBJ1-5, with TRBD1 matching over 8 bases. The CDR3 sequence is 14 residues long. V lost 5 bases to trimming and J lost 8 bases; unmatched junction nucleotides: 8. Germline V gene sequence: CDR1 SEHNR, CDR2 FQNEAQ (reference sequence). CDR3 residues: CASSRDRSDEPQHF. CDR3 nucleotide sequence: TGTGCCAGCAGCCGGGACAGGAGTGACGAGCCCCAGCATTTT.

This clone was detected once. A read error may produce the germline difference seen at one junction end. V is TRBV7-7 and J is TRBJ2-2; D gene ambiguous. Per germline, CDR1 SSHAT and CDR2 FNYEAQ (reference sequence). The CDR3 sequence is 13 residues long. Here the CDR3 reads CASSLVAQGELFF. CDR3 bases: TGTGCTAGCAGCTTAGTAGCACAAGGGGAGCTGTTTTTT.

This clone was observed a few times. Other DNA sequences in the sample encode the same CDR3. The chain couples TRBV5-4 to TRBJ2-7, with 12 bases matching TRBD2. Trimming took 0 bases from V and 4 from J; bases not matched to a gene: 2. Per the germline V gene, CDR1 is SGHNT and CDR2 is YYREEE (reference sequence). This CDR3 is built from 15 residues. Here the CDR3 reads CASSLGTSGAYEQYF. As DNA, the CDR3 is TGTGCCAGCAGCTTGGGGACTAGCGGGGCTTACGAGCAGTACTTC.

The genes are TRBV5-6 and TRBJ2-7; 10 nucleotides align to TRBD1. The CDR3 runs 14 residues. V lost 0 bases to trimming and J lost 5 bases; unmatched junction nucleotides: 2. Germline V gene sequence: CDR1 SGHDT, CDR2 YYEEEE. CDR3 nucleotides: TGTGCCAGCAGCTTGGGACAGGGGGCAAACGAGCAGTACTTC. This gives the protein CASSLGQGANEQYF.

This clone came up once. This rearrangement joins TRBV10-3 to TRBJ2-7; 10 bases fit TRBD1. Germline values: CDR1 ENHRY, CDR2 SYGVKD. CDR3 size: 13 residues. The ends lost 9 bases at V and 0 bases at J; junction bases unmatched: 2. CDR3 in amino acids: CAIRTGGSYEQYF. In DNA form, the CDR3 reads TGTGCCATAAGGACAGGGGGCTCCTACGAGCAGTACTTC.

The rearrangement links TRBV27 to TRBJ1-1; D may be TRBD1 (6 bases). The CDR3 consists of 13 residues. V was pared by 8 bases and J by 7 bases, with 17 bases between. Germline loops: CDR1 MNHEY, CDR2 SMNVEV (reference sequence). For the CDR3, the DNA is TGTGCCAGCGGGACATACGGAGCGATTGAAGCTTTCTTT. It translates to CASGTYGAIEAFF.

CDR3 nucleotide sequence: TGTGCCAGCAGTGAGGTTCCCGCGAGAAGTGGAAACACCATATATTTT. Amino acids: CASSEVPARSGNTIYF. The J gene is TRBJ1-3, the V gene TRBV6-1; D is ambiguous. This CDR3 spans 16 amino acids. Germline V gene lookup returns CDR1 MNHNS and CDR2 SASEGT. The V gene lost 3 bases and the J gene lost 3 bases, with 15 bases spanning the gap.

This clone was picked up a small number of times. This rearrangement joins TRBV2 to TRBJ2-3, with D tentatively TRBD2 (6 bases). The germline CDR1 and CDR2 sequences are SNHLY and FYNNEI. Between the trimmed V and J ends, which lost 0 bases and 3 bases, there was a span of 16 bases. The CDR3 has 17 residues. The CDR3 here is CASSEAGGSARTDTQYF. CDR3 DNA: TGTGCCAGCAGTGAAGCTGGGGGGAGTGCGAGAACAGATACGCAGTATTTT. The full variable domain, its missing parts supplied by reference TRBV2 and TRBJ2-3, is EPEVTQTPSHQVTQMGQEVILRCVPISNHLYFYWYRQILGQKVEFLVSFYNNEISEKSEIFDDQFSVERPDGSNFTLKIRSTKLEDSAMYFCASSEAGGSARTDTQYFGPGTRLTVL.

This sequence joins TRBV9 and TRBJ2-3; no clear D gene. Trimming took 1 base from V and 0 from J, leaving 9 bases between them. Germline V gene data show CDR1 as SGDLS and CDR2 as YYNGEE. CDR3 length: 15 residues. As DNA, the CDR3 is TGTGCCAGCAGCGTACTCCGGGTGAGCACAGATACGCAGTATTTT. As protein: CASSVLRVSTDTQYF.

This clone was picked up a small number of times. The V gene is TRBV6-6, the J gene TRBJ1-2, with D perhaps matching TRBD1 (6 bases). CDR1 is MNHNY and CDR2 is SVGAGI in the germline V gene (reference sequence). The CDR3 is 13 amino acids. V was trimmed by 6 bases and J by 7 bases, leaving 15 bases between them. The CDR3 nucleotides read TGTGCCAGCAGGGGGGGGCAGGGCGGTGGCTACACCTTC. Residues: CASRGGQGGGYTF.

The gene calls are TRBV7-9 and TRBJ2-1; 8 positions agree with TRBD2. Germline loops: CDR1 SEHNR, CDR2 FQNEAQ (reference sequence). V gave up 6 bases and J gave up 9 bases; unmatched junction bases: 10. This CDR3 comprises 14 residues. The CDR3 sequence: CASREAGVYGEQFF. CDR3 bases: TGTGCCAGCAGGGAAGCGGGAGTTTATGGTGAGCAGTTCTTC.